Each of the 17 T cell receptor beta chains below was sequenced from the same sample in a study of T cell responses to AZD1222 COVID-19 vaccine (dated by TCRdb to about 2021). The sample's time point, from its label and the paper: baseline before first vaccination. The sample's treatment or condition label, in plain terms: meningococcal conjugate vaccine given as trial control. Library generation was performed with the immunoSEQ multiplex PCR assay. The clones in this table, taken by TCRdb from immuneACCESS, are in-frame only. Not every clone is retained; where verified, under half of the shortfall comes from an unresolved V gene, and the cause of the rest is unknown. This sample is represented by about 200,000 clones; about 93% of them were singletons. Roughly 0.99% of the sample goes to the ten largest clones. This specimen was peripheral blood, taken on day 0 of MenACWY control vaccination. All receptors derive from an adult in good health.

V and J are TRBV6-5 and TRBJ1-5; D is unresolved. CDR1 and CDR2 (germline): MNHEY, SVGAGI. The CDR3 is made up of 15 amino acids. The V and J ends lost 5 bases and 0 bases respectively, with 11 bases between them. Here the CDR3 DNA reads TGTGCCAGCAGTCGACAAGGGTATAGCAATCAGCCCCAGCATTTT. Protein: CASSRQGYSNQPQHF.

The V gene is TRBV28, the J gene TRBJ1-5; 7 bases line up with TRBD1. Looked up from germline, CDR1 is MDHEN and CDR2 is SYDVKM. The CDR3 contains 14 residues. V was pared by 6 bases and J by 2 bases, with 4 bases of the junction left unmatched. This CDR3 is CASRDRVGNQPQHF. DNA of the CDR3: TGTGCCAGCAGAGACAGGGTGGGCAATCAGCCCCAGCATTTT.

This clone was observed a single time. The CDR3 DNA reads TGTGCCAGTAGTATAGGGCCACTAGCGGGGGGAACGCAGTATTTT. Protein product: CASSIGPLAGGTQYF. The chain couples TRBV19 to TRBJ2-3, with 12 bases aligning to TRBD2. V lost 1 base and J lost 9; bases outside the gene matches: 5. CDR3 size: 15 residues. CDR1 is LNHDA, CDR2 SQIVND, per germline (reference sequence).

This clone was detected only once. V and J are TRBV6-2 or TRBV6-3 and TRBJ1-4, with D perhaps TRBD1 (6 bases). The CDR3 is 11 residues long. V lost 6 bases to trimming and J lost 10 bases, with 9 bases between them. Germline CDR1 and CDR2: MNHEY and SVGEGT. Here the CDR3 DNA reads TGTGCCAGCAGCGACAGGTTAAAACTGTTTTTT. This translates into CASSDRLKLFF.

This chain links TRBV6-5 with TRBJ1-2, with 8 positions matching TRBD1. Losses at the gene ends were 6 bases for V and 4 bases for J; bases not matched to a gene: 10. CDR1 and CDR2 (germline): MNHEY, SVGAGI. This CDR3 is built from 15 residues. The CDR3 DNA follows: TGTGCCAGCAGCTTCGGACAGGGAGGGGGCTATGGCTACACCTTC. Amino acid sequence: CASSFGQGGGYGYTF.

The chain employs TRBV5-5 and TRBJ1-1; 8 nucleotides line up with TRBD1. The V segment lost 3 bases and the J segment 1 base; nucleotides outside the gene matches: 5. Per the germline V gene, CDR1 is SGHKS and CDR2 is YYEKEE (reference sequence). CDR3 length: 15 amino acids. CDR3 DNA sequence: TGTGCCAGCAGCTCTTATGGGACAGGGAACACTGAAGCTTTCTTT. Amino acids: CASSSYGTGNTEAFF.

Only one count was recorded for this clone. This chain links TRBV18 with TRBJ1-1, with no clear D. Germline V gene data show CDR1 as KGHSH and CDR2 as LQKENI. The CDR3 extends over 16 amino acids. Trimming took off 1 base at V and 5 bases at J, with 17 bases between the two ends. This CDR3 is CASSPRERKRNTEAFF. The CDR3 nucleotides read TGTGCCAGCTCACCACGAGAGCGGAAACGGAATACTGAAGCTTTCTTT. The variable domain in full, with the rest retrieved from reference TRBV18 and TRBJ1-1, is NAGVMQNPRHLVRRRGQEARLRCSPMKGHSHVYWYRQLPEEGLKFMVYLQKENIIDESGMPKERFSAEFPKEGPSILRIQQVVRGDSAAYFCASSPRERKRNTEAFFGQGTRLTVV.

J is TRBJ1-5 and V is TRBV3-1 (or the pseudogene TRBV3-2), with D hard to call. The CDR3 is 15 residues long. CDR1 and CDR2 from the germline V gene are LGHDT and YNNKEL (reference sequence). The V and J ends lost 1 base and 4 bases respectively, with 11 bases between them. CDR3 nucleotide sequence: TGTGCCAGCAGCCAAGGCCCATCCGGTAATCAGCCCCAGCATTTT. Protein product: CASSQGPSGNQPQHF.

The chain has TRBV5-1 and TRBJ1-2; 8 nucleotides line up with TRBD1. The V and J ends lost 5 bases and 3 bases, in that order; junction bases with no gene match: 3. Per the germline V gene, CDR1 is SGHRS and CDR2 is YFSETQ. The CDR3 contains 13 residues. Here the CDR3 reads CASRGTGDYGYTF. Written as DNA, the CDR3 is TGCGCCAGCAGAGGGACAGGAGACTATGGCTACACCTTC.

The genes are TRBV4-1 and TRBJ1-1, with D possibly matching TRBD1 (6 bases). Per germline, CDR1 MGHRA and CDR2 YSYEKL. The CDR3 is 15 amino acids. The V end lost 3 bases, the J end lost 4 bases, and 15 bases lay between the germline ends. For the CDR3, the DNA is TGCGCCAGCAGCCAGGACGTCATCAGGGGCACTGAAGCTTTCTTT. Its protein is CASSQDVIRGTEAFF.

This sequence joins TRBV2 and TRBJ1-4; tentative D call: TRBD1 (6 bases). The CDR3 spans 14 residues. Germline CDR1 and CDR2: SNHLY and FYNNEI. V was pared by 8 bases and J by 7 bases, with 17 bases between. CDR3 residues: CASVTDSVGEKLFF. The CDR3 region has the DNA TGTGCCAGCGTCACGGACAGCGTGGGTGAAAAACTGTTTTTT. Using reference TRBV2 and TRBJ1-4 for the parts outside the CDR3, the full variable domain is EPEVTQTPSHQVTQMGQEVILRCVPISNHLYFYWYRQILGQKVEFLVSFYNNEISEKSEIFDDQFSVERPDGSNFTLKIRSTKLEDSAMYFCASVTDSVGEKLFFGSGTQLSVL.

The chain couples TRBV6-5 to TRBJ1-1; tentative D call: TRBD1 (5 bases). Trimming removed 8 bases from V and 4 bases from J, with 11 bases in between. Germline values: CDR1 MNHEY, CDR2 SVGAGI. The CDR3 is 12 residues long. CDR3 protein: CASGQAGTEAFF. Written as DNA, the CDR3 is TGTGCCAGCGGACAAGCGGGCACTGAAGCTTTCTTT.

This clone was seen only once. In DNA, the CDR3 is TGTGCCAGCAGCCACGGGGGTGGACTCCACTTT. Translated: CASSHGGGLHF. V usage is TRBV7-2 and J usage is TRBJ1-6; D is possibly TRBD1 (5 bases). In germline, CDR1 is SGHTA, CDR2 FQGNSA. Trimming stripped 5 bases from V and 16 bases from J, with 12 bases between. This CDR3 region has 11 residues.

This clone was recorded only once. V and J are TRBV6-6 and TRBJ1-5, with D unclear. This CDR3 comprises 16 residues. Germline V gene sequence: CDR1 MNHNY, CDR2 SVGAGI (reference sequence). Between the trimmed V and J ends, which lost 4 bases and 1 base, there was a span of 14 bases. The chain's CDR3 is CASSSTDPGSNQPQHF. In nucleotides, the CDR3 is TGTGCCAGCAGTTCGACGGACCCTGGAAGCAATCAGCCCCAGCATTTT.

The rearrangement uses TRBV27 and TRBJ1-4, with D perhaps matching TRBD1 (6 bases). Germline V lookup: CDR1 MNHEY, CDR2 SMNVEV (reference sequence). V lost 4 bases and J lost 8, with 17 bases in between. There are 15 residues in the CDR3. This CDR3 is CASSSSHRASEKLFF. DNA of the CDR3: TGTGCCAGCAGTTCCTCCCACAGGGCGTCGGAAAAACTGTTTTTT.

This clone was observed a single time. The CDR3 loop is CASSLLPGVGEQYF. The CDR3 bases are TGTGCCAGCAGCTTATTACCAGGCGTTGGCGAGCAGTACTTC. The rearrangement uses TRBV7-2 and TRBJ2-7; D remains unclear. This CDR3 is 14 amino acids long. The germline V gene has CDR1 SGHTA and CDR2 FQGNSA. V was clipped by 2 bases and J by 6 bases, with 14 bases between them.

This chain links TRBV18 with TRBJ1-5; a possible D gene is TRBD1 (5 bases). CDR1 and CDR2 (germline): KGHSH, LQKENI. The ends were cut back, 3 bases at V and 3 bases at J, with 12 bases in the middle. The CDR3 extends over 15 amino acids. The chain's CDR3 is CASSPSGGDNQPQHF. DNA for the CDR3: TGTGCCAGCTCACCCTCCGGGGGGGACAATCAGCCCCAGCATTTT.